Given below is one TCR beta chain in context. The CDR3 covers 16 residues. The ends lost 1 base at V and 6 bases at J; junction bases unmatched: 5. The V gene's germline CDR1 is SGHNT and CDR2 YENEEA. The data originate from a study of blood T cell repertoires in COVID-19. About the study: COVID-19 samples from acute and convalescent phases originated in the United States, Italy and Spain.

Source study methods: Estimated nucleated cell counts came from reference gene primer amplification. Measured with immunoSEQ multiplex PCR; TCRdb has only the in-frame clones, and not every one. V and J calls and clone size follow that table, whereas D and trimming were derived from the DNA. This sample has 130,000 or so clones, with around 83% found just once. V usage is TRBV11-3 and J usage is TRBJ2-2; TRBD2 matches 10 bases. What was sequenced was PBMCs or T cells enriched from blood (not recorded which). The TCR comes from a woman aged 30 to 39 who had recovered from COVID-19. In DNA, the CDR3 is TGTGCCAGCAGCTTAGTGGCTAGCGGGAGATCCGGGGAGCTGTTTTTT. Protein: CASSLVASGRSGELFF. Together with reference TRBV11-3 and TRBJ2-2, the CDR3 gives the full variable domain: EAGVVQSPRYKIIEKKQPVAFWCNPISGHNTLYWYLQNLGQGPELLIRYENEEAVDDSQLPKDRFSAERLKGVDSTLKIQPAELGDSAVYLCASSLVASGRSGELFFGEGSRLTVL.